This TCR beta chain was obtained from a study of CD8 T cells in Susac syndrome. The sequenced target, TCR beta, came from blood CD8+ and CD4+ T cells. It was with random hexamers that roughly 0.45 to 1 ug RNA was reverse transcribed. The method of amplification for TCR beta CDR3 was immunoSEQ multiplex PCR, covering 54 Vbeta and 13 Jbeta. TCRdb re-derived calls from the immunoSEQ multiplex PCR reads in MiXCR, one entry per CDR3 protein. Of under 150,000 distinct CDR3 sequences listed, around 94% are singletons. Germline V gene lookup returns CDR1 MGHRA and CDR2 YSYEKL. The CDR3 extends over 16 amino acids. Trimming pared 1 base from V and 15 bases from J, leaving 22 bases between.

This rearrangement joins TRBV4-1 to TRBJ1-6; unclear D gene. The clonotype originates from a human donor with multiple sclerosis. The sequenced sample consisted of CD4+ T cells from PBMCs. The CDR3 here is CASSQGPWVPGLHLHF. The CDR3 DNA follows: TGCGCCAGCAGCCAAGGACCATGGGTTCCGGGCCTTCACCTCCACTTT.